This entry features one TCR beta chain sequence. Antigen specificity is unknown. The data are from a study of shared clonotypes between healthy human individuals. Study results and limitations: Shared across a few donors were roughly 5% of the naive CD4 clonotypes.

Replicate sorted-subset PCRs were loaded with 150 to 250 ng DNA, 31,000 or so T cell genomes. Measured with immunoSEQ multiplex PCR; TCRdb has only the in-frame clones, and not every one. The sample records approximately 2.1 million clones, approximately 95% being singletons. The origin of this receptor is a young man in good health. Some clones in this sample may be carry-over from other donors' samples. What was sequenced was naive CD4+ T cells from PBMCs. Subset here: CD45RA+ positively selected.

CDR3 sequence (DNA): TGCGCCAGCAGATTAACTAGCGGCAATGAGCAGTTCTTC. It codes for CASRLTSGNEQFF. The rearrangement links TRBV5-1 to TRBJ2-1, with TRBD2 matching 8 bases. The germline V gene has CDR1 SGHRS and CDR2 YFSETQ. J lost 6 bases, V lost 5 bases, and 4 bases had no gene match. CDR3 size: 13 residues.